A selection of T cell receptor beta chains follows, all from one sample in a study of blood T cell repertoires in COVID-19. Method: immunoSEQ multiplex PCR; TCRdb's copy keeps in-frame clones and lacks some. Of around 67,000 clones listed, about 86% are singletons. Sequencing was carried out using peripheral blood. Receptor source: a man aged 50 to 59 with active COVID-19. The CDR3 runs from the conserved cysteine through the conserved F or W. A D gene is named only where the DNA matches it firmly. The size field is filled for only some rows; it gives once, few, many or a size class.

d_call: TRBD2; clone_size: NA; j_call: TRBJ2-5; v_call: TRBV4-1; cdr3_aa: CASSQESLAGGVETQYF; cdr3_nt: TGCGCCAGCAGCCAAGAATCCCTAGCGGGAGGAGTGGAGACCCAGTACTTC
d_call: NA; clone_size: NA; j_call: TRBJ2-1; v_call: TRBV18; cdr3_aa: CASSPDRRGEQFF; cdr3_nt: TGTGCCAGCTCACCGGATAGAAGGGGTGAGCAGTTCTTC
d_call: NA; clone_size: NA; j_call: TRBJ2-1; v_call: TRBV19; cdr3_aa: CASSIQGNEQFF; cdr3_nt: TGTGCCAGTAGTATCCAGGGCAATGAGCAGTTCTTC
d_call: TRBD1; clone_size: NA; j_call: TRBJ2-3; v_call: TRBV18; cdr3_aa: CASSGQGGTDTQYF; cdr3_nt: TGTGCCAGCTCAGGACAGGGGGGAACAGATACGCAGTATTTT
d_call: NA; clone_size: NA; j_call: TRBJ2-7; v_call: TRBV21-1; cdr3_aa: CASSARQNYEQYF; cdr3_nt: TGTGCCAGCAGCGCTCGACAGAACTACGAGCAGTACTTC
d_call: NA; clone_size: NA; j_call: TRBJ2-1; v_call: TRBV6-5; cdr3_aa: CASSHGGESNEQFF; cdr3_nt: TGTGCCAGCAGCCACGGGGGAGAGAGTAATGAGCAGTTCTTC
d_call: NA; clone_size: once; j_call: TRBJ2-7; v_call: TRBV28; cdr3_aa: CASSSPGFQGLGFF; cdr3_nt: TGTGCCAGCAGTTCCCCAGGGTTTCAAGGGTTGGGCTTTTTC
d_call: TRBD1; clone_size: NA; j_call: TRBJ1-6; v_call: TRBV4-3; cdr3_aa: CASSQERTGYSPLHF; cdr3_nt: TGCGCCAGCAGCCAAGAGAGGACAGGGTACTCACCCCTCCACTTT
d_call: TRBD2; clone_size: NA; j_call: TRBJ2-7; v_call: TRBV4-1; cdr3_aa: CASSLMLAGGLRSYEQYF; cdr3_nt: TGCGCCAGCAGCCTCATGCTTGCGGGAGGACTTAGGAGCTACGAGCAGTACTTC
d_call: TRBD2; clone_size: NA; j_call: TRBJ2-1; v_call: TRBV7-2; cdr3_aa: CASRERERYEQFF; cdr3_nt: TGTGCCAGCAGAGAGCGGGAGAGGTATGAGCAGTTCTTC
d_call: TRBD2; clone_size: NA; j_call: TRBJ2-4; v_call: TRBV10-3; cdr3_aa: CAISEGTSGGNIQYF; cdr3_nt: TGTGCCATCAGTGAAGGGACTAGCGGGGGGAACATTCAGTACTTC
d_call: TRBD1; clone_size: NA; j_call: TRBJ2-7; v_call: TRBV11-2; cdr3_aa: CASSPTGANYEQYF; cdr3_nt: TGTGCCAGCAGCCCAACAGGGGCCAACTACGAGCAGTACTTC
d_call: TRBD2; clone_size: NA; j_call: TRBJ2-1; v_call: TRBV19; cdr3_aa: CASSPPLWRENSYNEQFF; cdr3_nt: TGTGCCAGTAGTCCACCCCTCTGGCGGGAGAACTCCTACAATGAGCAGTTCTTC
d_call: NA; clone_size: NA; j_call: TRBJ2-3; v_call: TRBV11-3; cdr3_aa: CASSPLRGGGDTQYF; cdr3_nt: TGTGCCAGCAGCCCCCTAAGGGGAGGAGGGGATACGCAGTATTTT
d_call: NA; clone_size: NA; j_call: TRBJ2-3; v_call: TRBV5-3; cdr3_aa: CAIRGTDTQYF; cdr3_nt: TGTGCCATTAGGGGTACAGATACGCAGTATTTT
d_call: TRBD1; clone_size: NA; j_call: TRBJ2-5; v_call: TRBV28; cdr3_aa: CASRRDRGETQYF; cdr3_nt: TGTGCCAGCAGGCGGGACAGGGGAGAGACCCAGTACTTC
d_call: NA; clone_size: NA; j_call: TRBJ1-5; v_call: TRBV6-1; cdr3_aa: CASSEARQPREPQHF; cdr3_nt: TGTGCCAGCAGTGAAGCGCGGCAGCCGCGGGAACCCCAGCATTTT
d_call: NA; clone_size: NA; j_call: TRBJ1-1; v_call: TRBV11-2; cdr3_aa: CASRRIQGVTEAFF; cdr3_nt: TGTGCCAGCAGGAGAATACAGGGAGTCACTGAAGCTTTCTTT
d_call: NA; clone_size: NA; j_call: TRBJ2-7; v_call: TRBV6-6; cdr3_aa: CASSSERILGGEQYF; cdr3_nt: TGTGCCAGCAGTTCGGAAAGAATCCTGGGGGGCGAGCAGTACTTC
d_call: NA; clone_size: NA; j_call: TRBJ1-5; v_call: TRBV7-2; cdr3_aa: CASSLGRGSNQPQHF; cdr3_nt: TGTGCCAGCAGCTTAGGCAGGGGTAGCAATCAGCCCCAGCATTTT
d_call: TRBD2; clone_size: NA; j_call: TRBJ2-1; v_call: TRBV3-1/TRBV3-2; cdr3_aa: CASSQGRGDEQFF; cdr3_nt: TGTGCCAGCAGCCAGGGGCGGGGGGATGAGCAGTTCTTC
d_call: NA; clone_size: NA; j_call: TRBJ2-7; v_call: TRBV3-1/TRBV3-2; cdr3_aa: CASSSNRFAYEQYF; cdr3_nt: TGTGCCAGCAGCTCGAACAGGTTCGCCTACGAGCAGTACTTC
d_call: TRBD1; clone_size: NA; j_call: TRBJ1-3; v_call: TRBV7-8; cdr3_aa: CASSPSRTGAGNTIYF; cdr3_nt: TGTGCCAGCAGCCCATCTCGCACAGGGGCTGGAAACACCATATATTTT
d_call: TRBD1; clone_size: NA; j_call: TRBJ1-3; v_call: TRBV11-2; cdr3_aa: CASSLHPGGGNTIYF; cdr3_nt: TGTGCCAGCAGCTTACACCCAGGGGGTGGAAACACCATATATTTT
d_call: NA; clone_size: NA; j_call: TRBJ1-5; v_call: TRBV19; cdr3_aa: CASTFDRRYQPQHF; cdr3_nt: TGTGCCAGTACCTTCGACAGGCGCTATCAGCCCCAGCATTTT
d_call: NA; clone_size: NA; j_call: TRBJ2-7; v_call: TRBV9; cdr3_aa: CASSIGGLNEQYF; cdr3_nt: TGTGCCAGCAGCATCGGGGGGCTCAACGAGCAGTACTTC
d_call: NA; clone_size: NA; j_call: TRBJ1-2; v_call: TRBV28; cdr3_aa: CASSLGPRGYGYTF; cdr3_nt: TGTGCCAGCAGTTTAGGGCCCCGGGGCTATGGCTACACCTTC
d_call: TRBD1; clone_size: NA; j_call: TRBJ2-3; v_call: TRBV9; cdr3_aa: CASSAFEGAPDTQYF; cdr3_nt: TGTGCCAGCAGCGCCTTTGAGGGGGCCCCAGATACGCAGTATTTT
d_call: TRBD2; clone_size: NA; j_call: TRBJ2-1; v_call: TRBV12-5; cdr3_aa: CASGPGTSGRAGHEQFF; cdr3_nt: TGTGCTAGTGGTCCAGGGACTAGCGGGAGGGCCGGGCATGAGCAGTTCTTC
d_call: NA; clone_size: NA; j_call: TRBJ2-2; v_call: TRBV7-8; cdr3_aa: CASSPITGELFF; cdr3_nt: TGTGCCAGCAGCCCCATCACCGGGGAGCTGTTTTTT
d_call: NA; clone_size: once; j_call: TRBJ2-2; v_call: TRBV7-3; cdr3_aa: CASSWGGDGELFF; cdr3_nt: TGTGCCAGCAGCTGGGGCGGGGACGGGGAGCTGTTTTTT
d_call: TRBD2; clone_size: once; j_call: TRBJ2-1; v_call: TRBV6-4; cdr3_aa: CASSFRLAINNEQFF; cdr3_nt: TGTGCCAGCAGCTTTAGACTAGCGATTAACAATGAGCAGTTCTTC
d_call: TRBD1; clone_size: NA; j_call: TRBJ1-5; v_call: TRBV19; cdr3_aa: CASKDRVGEWSNQPQHF; cdr3_nt: TGTGCCAGTAAGGACAGGGTCGGGGAGTGGAGCAATCAGCCCCAGCATTTT
d_call: NA; clone_size: NA; j_call: TRBJ2-7; v_call: TRBV7-8; cdr3_aa: CASSPQGGFQGGQYF; cdr3_nt: TGTGCCAGCAGCCCCCAGGGGGGATTCCAGGGAGGGCAGTACTTC
d_call: TRBD1; clone_size: NA; j_call: TRBJ2-7; v_call: TRBV29-1; cdr3_aa: CSVRLGTGEVEQYF; cdr3_nt: TGCAGCGTTCGCCTCGGGACAGGGGAGGTCGAGCAGTACTTC
d_call: TRBD1; clone_size: NA; j_call: TRBJ2-2; v_call: TRBV6-6; cdr3_aa: CASRTTGGSGELFF; cdr3_nt: TGTGCCAGCAGGACGACAGGGGGCTCCGGGGAGCTGTTTTTT
d_call: NA; clone_size: NA; j_call: TRBJ1-4; v_call: TRBV12-3/TRBV12-4; cdr3_aa: CASSLTRNEKLFF; cdr3_nt: TGTGCCAGCAGTCTGACAAGGAATGAAAAACTGTTTTTT
d_call: TRBD2; clone_size: NA; j_call: TRBJ2-1; v_call: TRBV7-2; cdr3_aa: CASSFSGSSYNEQFF; cdr3_nt: TGTGCCAGCAGCTTTAGCGGGAGCTCCTACAATGAGCAGTTCTTC
d_call: NA; clone_size: once; j_call: TRBJ2-7; v_call: TRBV11-3; cdr3_aa: CASSRGLGTYEQYF; cdr3_nt: TGTGCCAGCAGCCGGGGACTGGGAACCTACGAGCAGTACTTC
d_call: NA; clone_size: NA; j_call: TRBJ1-3; v_call: TRBV5-1; cdr3_aa: CASSFGDSGNTIYF; cdr3_nt: TGCGCCAGCAGCTTCGGTGACTCTGGAAACACCATATATTTT
d_call: TRBD1; clone_size: NA; j_call: TRBJ1-4; v_call: TRBV7-2; cdr3_aa: CASSPRTGDEKLFF; cdr3_nt: TGTGCCAGCAGCCCCCGGACAGGGGATGAAAAACTGTTTTTT
d_call: NA; clone_size: NA; j_call: TRBJ2-3; v_call: TRBV12-3/TRBV12-4; cdr3_aa: CASSWEDTQYF; cdr3_nt: TGTGCCAGCAGCTGGGAGGATACGCAGTATTTT
d_call: TRBD2; clone_size: NA; j_call: TRBJ2-4; v_call: TRBV10-1; cdr3_aa: CAGAVGYGDARTSGRRAKNIQYF; cdr3_nt: TGCGCCGGAGCAGTGGGATATGGGGATGCTAGGACTAGCGGGAGGAGGGCCAAAAACATTCAGTACTTC
d_call: NA; clone_size: NA; j_call: TRBJ2-3; v_call: TRBV19; cdr3_aa: CASSIVSSTDTQYF; cdr3_nt: TGTGCCAGTAGTATAGTGAGTAGCACAGATACGCAGTATTTT
d_call: NA; clone_size: NA; j_call: TRBJ2-7; v_call: TRBV6-5; cdr3_aa: CASSLVSYEQYF; cdr3_nt: TGTGCCAGCAGCCTAGTTTCCTACGAGCAGTACTTC
d_call: NA; clone_size: NA; j_call: TRBJ2-7; v_call: TRBV19; cdr3_aa: CASSIPDGSFNEQYF; cdr3_nt: TGTGCCAGTAGTATTCCCGACGGGAGTTTCAACGAGCAGTACTTC
d_call: NA; clone_size: few; j_call: TRBJ2-7; v_call: TRBV19; cdr3_aa: CATQGLDEQYF; cdr3_nt: TGTGCCACCCAGGGTCTGGACGAGCAGTACTTC
d_call: TRBD2; clone_size: NA; j_call: TRBJ2-3; v_call: TRBV4-1; cdr3_aa: CASSQGTSGLFRTDTQYF; cdr3_nt: TGCGCCAGCAGCCAAGGGACTAGCGGGCTATTCCGCACAGATACGCAGTATTTT
d_call: NA; clone_size: few; j_call: TRBJ2-7; v_call: TRBV4-2; cdr3_aa: CASSLHQGGSSYEQYF; cdr3_nt: TGTGCCAGCAGCCTACACCAAGGGGGTAGCTCCTACGAGCAGTACTTC
d_call: NA; clone_size: NA; j_call: TRBJ2-2; v_call: TRBV28; cdr3_aa: CASSFSGLNTGELFF; cdr3_nt: TGTGCCAGCAGCTTCTCGGGACTTAACACCGGGGAGCTGTTTTTT
d_call: TRBD1; clone_size: once; j_call: TRBJ1-2; v_call: TRBV19; cdr3_aa: CASSSRTGNYGYTF; cdr3_nt: TGTGCCAGTAGTTCTCGGACAGGGAACTATGGCTACACCTTC